This T cell receptor beta chain was identified during a study of blood T cell repertoires in COVID-19. Germline loops: CDR1 SGHKS, CDR2 YYEKEE (reference sequence). There are 17 residues in the CDR3. V was cut by 4 bases and J by 4 bases, with 23 bases left in between. Participant-reported clinical history was the basis for cohort assignment. Profiling relied on immunoSEQ multiplex PCR, and the TCRdb table lists in-frame clones only, not all of them. The data contain roughly 330,000 clones, approximately 87% of them singletons. The specimen sequenced was PBMCs or T cells enriched from blood (not recorded which). The TCR comes from a woman aged 25 to 39 who had recovered from COVID-19. The V call is TRBV5-5, the J call TRBJ1-2; tentative D call: TRBD1 (6 bases). CDR3 amino acids: CASSTTPGHLEIYGYTF. The CDR3 DNA reads TGTGCCAGCAGCACAACCCCGGGACACCTAGAGATCTATGGCTACACCTTC.